This is a list of T cell receptor beta chains from one sample in a study of T cells in Graves' hyperthyroidism and ophthalmopathy. Each CDR3 protein gets one entry after TCRdb re-called the multiplex PCR reads with MiXCR. This table holds hundreds of thousands of distinct CDR3 sequences, roughly 15% found once. The source material was blood. The receptors here all came from a woman aged 40 to 50 with Graves' ophthalmopathy. Both conserved end residues are part of each CDR3. Each record gives: J gene, D gene, clone size, V gene, CDR3 protein, CDR3 DNA. The D gene is left open where the match is weak. Size values are once, few and many counts, or a class for expanded clones, and some rows have none.

j_call: TRBJ1-6
d_call: NA
clone_size: NA
v_call: TRBV15
cdr3_aa: CATSRDLSLRAPLHF
cdr3_nt: TGTGCCACCAGCAGAGATCTCAGCCTACGAGCGCCCCTCCACTTT

j_call: TRBJ2-2
d_call: NA
clone_size: many
v_call: TRBV2
cdr3_aa: CASSEAGVGGELFF
cdr3_nt: TGTGCCAGCAGTGAAGCAGGGGTTGGCGGGGAGCTGTTTTTT

j_call: TRBJ2-7
d_call: TRBD2
clone_size: few
v_call: TRBV28
cdr3_aa: CASIAPGTSFYEQYF
cdr3_nt: TGTGCCAGCATCGCCCCCGGGACTAGCTTCTACGAGCAGTACTTC

j_call: TRBJ1-5
d_call: TRBD1
clone_size: many
v_call: TRBV11-2
cdr3_aa: CASSSGTGYQPQHF
cdr3_nt: TGTGCCAGCAGCTCCGGGACAGGGTATCAGCCCCAGCATTTT

j_call: TRBJ2-5
d_call: NA
clone_size: many
v_call: TRBV6-1
cdr3_aa: CASSHRTRGIQETQYF
cdr3_nt: TGTGCCAGCAGTCACCGGACTCGGGGCATCCAAGAGACCCAGTACTTC

j_call: TRBJ2-1
d_call: NA
clone_size: many
v_call: TRBV6-1
cdr3_aa: CASNPVRDRSYNEQFF
cdr3_nt: TGTGCCAGCAACCCGGTGCGGGACAGATCCTACAATGAGCAGTTCTTC

j_call: TRBJ1-2
d_call: NA
clone_size: many
v_call: TRBV28
cdr3_aa: CASSLFRGFNYGYTF
cdr3_nt: TGTGCCAGCAGTTTATTCAGGGGATTTAACTATGGCTACACCTTC

j_call: TRBJ1-1
d_call: NA
clone_size: many
v_call: TRBV6-1
cdr3_aa: CASSYAAAAEAFF
cdr3_nt: TGTGCCAGCAGTTACGCCGCCGCGGCTGAAGCTTTCTTT

j_call: TRBJ2-7
d_call: TRBD1
clone_size: few
v_call: TRBV3-1
cdr3_aa: CASSLGQFSYEQYF
cdr3_nt: TGTGCCAGCAGCCTGGGACAGTTCTCCTACGAGCAGTACTTC

j_call: TRBJ1-1
d_call: TRBD1
clone_size: NA
v_call: TRBV27
cdr3_aa: CASSPYRDRNTEAFF
cdr3_nt: TGTGCCAGCAGCCCGTACCGGGACAGGAACACTGAAGCTTTCTTT

j_call: TRBJ2-7
d_call: NA
clone_size: many
v_call: TRBV2
cdr3_aa: CASSFSFVGGEPYEQYF
cdr3_nt: TGTGCCAGCAGCTTTTCATTTGTGGGGGGCGAACCCTACGAGCAGTACTTC

j_call: TRBJ2-5
d_call: NA
clone_size: NA
v_call: TRBV27
cdr3_aa: CASRSRAGTQYF
cdr3_nt: TGTGCCAGCAGAAGCAGGGCGGGGACCCAGTACTTC

j_call: TRBJ1-5
d_call: NA
clone_size: NA
v_call: TRBV4-2
cdr3_aa: CASSQEASNQPQHF
cdr3_nt: TGTGCCAGCAGCCAAGAAGCATCCAATCAGCCCCAGCATTTT

j_call: TRBJ2-1
d_call: TRBD1
clone_size: many
v_call: TRBV7-2
cdr3_aa: CASSLGQSWNEQFF
cdr3_nt: TGTGCCAGCAGCTTGGGACAGTCTTGGAATGAGCAGTTCTTC

j_call: TRBJ2-7
d_call: TRBD2
clone_size: many
v_call: TRBV20-1
cdr3_aa: CSAVPGTSSYEQYF
cdr3_nt: TGCAGTGCTGTTCCCGGGACTAGCTCCTACGAGCAGTACTTC